The TCR beta chain under discussion was sequenced for a study of immune heterogeneity within non-small cell lung tumors. CDR3 length: 13 amino acids. Looked up from germline, CDR1 is SGHTA and CDR2 is FQGTGA. V lost 5 bases, J lost 7 bases, and 7 bases stayed unmatched. Multiplex PCR (32 V and 13 J primers) was used to amplify the TCR beta CDR3. Via MiXCR, TCRdb re-called the multiplex PCR reads, giving one row per CDR3 protein. The sample has 21,000 or so distinct CDR3 sequences; approximately 30% are singletons. At 550 to 700 ng per sample, bulk tumor genomic DNA provided the template. Several spatially distant biopsies were obtained per primary tumor intraoperatively. The cohort was untreated, with newly diagnosed non-small cell lung cancer undergoing curative surgery. In its sample, this clonotype was seen a few times.

The chain uses TRBV7-3 and TRBJ2-5; 7 bases are shared with TRBD1. Sequences were obtained from lung tumor tissue. This receptor was taken from a man in his forties or fifties with non-small cell lung cancer. The CDR3 DNA reads as TGTGCCAGCAGCCGGGACAGTGCGGGGACCCAGTACTTC. Translating it yields CASSRDSAGTQYF.